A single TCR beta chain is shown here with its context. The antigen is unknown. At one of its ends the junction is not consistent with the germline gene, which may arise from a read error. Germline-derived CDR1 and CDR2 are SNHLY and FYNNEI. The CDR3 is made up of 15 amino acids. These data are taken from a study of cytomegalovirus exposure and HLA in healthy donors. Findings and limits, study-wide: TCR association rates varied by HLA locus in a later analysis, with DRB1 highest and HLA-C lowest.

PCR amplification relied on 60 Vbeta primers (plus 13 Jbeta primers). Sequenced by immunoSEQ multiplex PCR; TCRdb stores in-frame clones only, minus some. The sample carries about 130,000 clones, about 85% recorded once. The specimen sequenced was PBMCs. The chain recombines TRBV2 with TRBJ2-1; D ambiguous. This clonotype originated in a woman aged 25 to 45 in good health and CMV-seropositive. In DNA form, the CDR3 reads TGTGCCAGCAGTCAAGCCCCTTTAACCTACAATGAGCAGTTCTTC. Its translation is CASSQAPLTYNEQFF.